Listed here are 30 T cell receptor beta chains from one sample, sequenced in a study of T cell responses to AZD1222 COVID-19 vaccine. Only in-frame clones appear in the TCRdb table, and some are missing; sequencing was by immunoSEQ multiplex PCR. The data hold tens of thousands of clones, with about 93% observed a single time. The specimen comprised peripheral blood, sampled 28 days after the second AZD1222 dose. The source is an adult who received the AZD1222 COVID-19 vaccine.

The chain combines TRBV19 with TRBJ2-7; 10 bases are shared with TRBD1. Unmatched junction bases numbered 8, after V lost 0 bases and J lost 6 bases. Germline V gene data show CDR1 as LNHDA and CDR2 as SQIVND (reference sequence). This CDR3 spans 16 amino acids. The CDR3 DNA follows: TGTGCCAGTAGTATAGATACCCCGACAGGGGGCGGCGAGCAGTACTTC. It specifies CASSIDTPTGGGEQYF.

This sequence joins TRBV2 and TRBJ2-2; D gene uncertain. The CDR3 runs to 13 residues. Between the trimmed V and J ends, which lost 7 bases and 1 base, there was a span of 7 bases. Looked up from germline, CDR1 is SNHLY and CDR2 is FYNNEI. The CDR3 coding sequence is TGTGCCAGCAAGCCTTTGAACACCGGGGAGCTGTTTTTT. Residues: CASKPLNTGELFF. Full variable domain (outside the CDR3, taken from reference TRBV2 and TRBJ2-2): EPEVTQTPSHQVTQMGQEVILRCVPISNHLYFYWYRQILGQKVEFLVSFYNNEISEKSEIFDDQFSVERPDGSNFTLKIRSTKLEDSAMYFCASKPLNTGELFFGEGSRLTVL.

The rearrangement uses TRBV3-1 (or the pseudogene TRBV3-2) and TRBJ2-1; D unresolved. Per the germline V gene, CDR1 is LGHDT and CDR2 is YNNKEL (reference sequence). V was trimmed by 0 bases and J by 4 bases, leaving 10 bases between them. This CDR3 spans 15 amino acids. The CDR3 coding sequence is TGTGCCAGCAGCCAAGACCATCGCGGTTACAATGAGCAGTTCTTC. Its translation: CASSQDHRGYNEQFF.

The J gene is TRBJ1-1, the V gene TRBV7-3; no clear D gene. V was shortened by 2 bases and J by 7 bases, with 11 bases between the two germline ends. The CDR3 spans 13 residues. Germline lookup yields CDR1 SGHTA and CDR2 FQGTGA. The CDR3 reads CASSLGSLDEAFF. DNA of the CDR3: TGTGCCAGCAGCTTAGGTTCCCTGGATGAAGCTTTCTTT.

The chain links TRBV6-5 to TRBJ1-3; no clear D. This CDR3 is built from 16 residues. The V gene lost 4 bases and the J gene lost 0 bases, with 13 bases spanning the gap. Germline V gives CDR1 MNHEY, CDR2 SVGAGI. The CDR3 sequence is CASSSINGPSGNTIYF. The DNA of the CDR3 is TGTGCCAGCAGTTCAATCAACGGACCCTCTGGAAACACCATATATTTT.

The chain recombines TRBV28 with TRBJ1-5; D unresolved. The CDR3 length is 15 residues. V was shortened by 6 bases and J by 5 bases, with 17 bases between the two germline ends. CDR1 and CDR2 (germline): MDHEN, SYDVKM. The CDR3 spells CASSLGRGRDQPQHF. The CDR3 DNA reads TGTGCCAGCAGCCTAGGACGGGGTAGGGATCAGCCCCAGCATTTT.

The chain employs TRBV4-1 and TRBJ2-2; 7 bases are shared with TRBD2. Germline V gene sequence: CDR1 MGHRA, CDR2 YSYEKL. The CDR3 has 15 amino acids. J was trimmed by 8 bases and V by 4 bases; bases with no gene match: 10. The CDR3 nucleotides read TGCGCCAGCAGCCTTCTAAAGACTAGCCCTGGGGAGCTGTTTTTT. This translates into CASSLLKTSPGELFF.

The chain has TRBV6-1 and TRBJ1-2, with D perhaps TRBD1 (5 bases). V was shortened by 2 bases and J by 0 bases, with 10 bases between the two germline ends. This CDR3 is built from 15 residues. Germline values: CDR1 MNHNS, CDR2 SASEGT. CDR3 residues: CASSEMVGANYGYTF. CDR3 coding DNA: TGTGCCAGCAGTGAAATGGTGGGGGCTAACTATGGCTACACCTTC.

This clone was detected once. The chain carries TRBV24-1 and TRBJ2-7, with D perhaps matching TRBD1 or TRBD2 (6 bases each). Germline V gene sequence: CDR1 KGHDR, CDR2 SFDVKD. The CDR3 covers 13 residues. V was cut by 5 bases and J by 2 bases, with 9 bases left in between. The DNA of the CDR3 is TGTGCCACCAGTGTGGGGGGCGCCTACGAGCAGTACTTC. Its translation: CATSVGGAYEQYF.

V is TRBV6-5 and J is TRBJ2-7; 8 bases are a match to TRBD2. The CDR3 is made up of 15 amino acids. Germline V CDR1 and CDR2: MNHEY, SVGAGI. After removal of 4 bases from V and 4 bases from J, the junction contained 9 bases not matched to a gene. Here the CDR3 DNA reads TGTGCCAGCAGTTTCTCATGGACTAGCAAGTACGAGCAGTACTTC. Translating gives CASSFSWTSKYEQYF.

The CDR3 DNA is TGTGCTAGTGGCCACACTAGCGGGGCAGTCAATGAGCAGTTCTTC. It translates to CASGHTSGAVNEQFF. The chain recombines TRBV12-5 with TRBJ2-1; TRBD2 agrees at 10 bases. Germline CDR1 LGHNT, CDR2 FRNRAP. The V segment lost 6 bases and the J segment 6 bases; nucleotides outside the gene matches: 8. The CDR3 is 15 amino acids.

CDR3 bases: TGTGCCAGCAGCTTAGTCCCCCGGAGCGGCTCCTACAATGAGCAGTTCTTC. It is translated as CASSLVPRSGSYNEQFF. The rearrangement uses TRBV7-8 and TRBJ2-1, with a possible D match to TRBD2 (5 bases). Trimming took off 1 base at V and 0 bases at J, with 13 bases between the two ends. The CDR3 runs 17 residues. Germline assignment: CDR1 SGHVS and CDR2 FQNEAQ.

This clone was picked up a small number of times. DNA for the CDR3: TGTGCCAGCAGGTTGGATTTTTATGGCTACACCTTC. This gives the protein CASRLDFYGYTF. The rearrangement uses TRBV12-3 or TRBV12-4 and TRBJ1-2, with D uncertain. Trimming took 6 bases from V and 5 from J, leaving 10 bases between them. This CDR3 spans 12 amino acids.

In the case of this clone: Additional DNA sequences in this sample encode the identical CDR3. The chain recombines TRBV28 with TRBJ2-7, with a possible D match to TRBD1 (5 bases). V lost 2 bases and J 3 bases, leaving 5 bases between the germline ends. The CDR3 is made up of 12 amino acids. Germline V lookup: CDR1 MDHEN, CDR2 SYDVKM. CDR3 nucleotides: TGTGCCAGCAGTTTAAGGGGCTACGAGCAGTACTTC. The encoded protein is CASSLRGYEQYF.

The rearrangement uses TRBV21-1 and TRBJ1-1; the table's D call, TRBD1, was not checked against the DNA. TRBV21-1 is an annotated pseudogene. The CDR3 consists of 15 residues. CDR3 in DNA: TGTGCCAGCAGCAAGGAGTGCAGGGTGAACACTGAAGCTTTCTTT. Translating it yields CASSKECRVNTEAFF.

J is TRBJ2-7 and V is TRBV7-6; TRBD1 might be the D (6 bases). Germline CDR1 reads SGHVS; CDR2 reads FNYEAQ. The CDR3 runs to 15 residues. Trimming removed 4 bases from V and 2 bases from J, with 15 bases in between. Written as DNA, the CDR3 is TGTGCCAGCAGCTCTGGACAGATTCCCCCCTACGAGCAGTACTTC. This gives the protein CASSSGQIPPYEQYF.

The chain uses TRBV13 and TRBJ1-2; 10 bases fit TRBD1. Per germline, CDR1 PRHDT and CDR2 FYEKMQ (reference sequence). This CDR3 region has 14 residues. J lost 1 base, V lost 11 bases, and 7 bases had no gene match. The CDR3 sequence: CASDRDRGNYGYTF. CDR3 nucleotides: TGTGCCTCGGACCGGGACAGGGGTAACTATGGCTACACCTTC.

This rearrangement joins TRBV27 to TRBJ1-5; D is perhaps TRBD1 (5 bases). V was cut by 10 bases and J by 6 bases, with 13 bases left in between. Germline V gene sequence: CDR1 MNHEY, CDR2 SMNVEV (reference sequence). The CDR3 has 12 residues. The CDR3 bases are TGTGCCACCGGGGGTGTCGGTCAGCCCCAGCATTTT. Translating gives CATGGVGQPQHF.

The rearrangement links TRBV10-3 to TRBJ2-7, with 7 bases fitting TRBD1. V was clipped by 2 bases and J by 3 bases; unmatched bases: 7. The CDR3 is 15 amino acids. Germline V gene sequence: CDR1 ENHRY, CDR2 SYGVKD. The CDR3 reads CAISEGTASNYEQYF. The CDR3 bases are TGTGCCATCAGTGAGGGGACAGCCAGTAACTACGAGCAGTACTTC.

J is TRBJ2-5 and V is TRBV18; maybe TRBD1 (5 bases). Trimming removed 3 bases at V and 5 bases at J, with 10 bases between. The CDR3 has 13 residues. Germline CDR1 KGHSH, CDR2 LQKENI. CDR3 region: CASSPTGRETQYF. In nucleotides, the CDR3 is TGTGCCAGCTCACCTACAGGAAGGGAGACCCAGTACTTC.

V is TRBV27 and J is TRBJ2-2; D is undetermined. V was trimmed by 5 bases and J by 5 bases, leaving 15 bases between them. The CDR3 is 15 amino acids. The germline CDR1 and CDR2 sequences are MNHEY and SMNVEV (reference sequence). The CDR3 DNA sequence: TGTGCCAGCAGTCCCGGGCCATATCCAACCGGGGAGCTGTTTTTT. It codes for CASSPGPYPTGELFF.

This sequence joins TRBV2 and TRBJ2-7, with TRBD2 identical over 13 bases. The V gene's germline CDR1 is SNHLY and CDR2 FYNNEI. The CDR3 loop spans 13 amino acids. V shed 8 bases and J 7 bases; nucleotides not matched to a gene: 5. The CDR3 sequence: CASGGLAGYEQYF. The CDR3 nucleotides are TGTGCCAGCGGGGGACTAGCGGGATATGAGCAGTACTTC.

This rearrangement joins TRBV7-6 to TRBJ1-5; no clear D. Trimming left V 0 bases short and J 2 bases short, with 11 bases between. CDR1 is SGHVS and CDR2 is FNYEAQ in the germline V gene. The length of the CDR3 is 16 residues. The CDR3 region is CASSLAPGPGNQPQHF. For the CDR3, the DNA is TGTGCCAGCAGCTTAGCACCGGGCCCCGGCAATCAGCCCCAGCATTTT.

The chain is built from TRBV11-1 and TRBJ2-7; the match to TRBD1 covers 9 bases. The CDR3 totals 16 residues. In germline, CDR1 is SGHAT, CDR2 FQDESV (reference sequence). V was pared by 2 bases and J by 2 bases, with 7 bases of the junction left unmatched. CDR3: CASSLYGTGRPYEQYF. In nucleotides, the CDR3 is TGTGCCAGCAGCTTATACGGGACAGGGAGGCCCTACGAGCAGTACTTC.

V gene TRBV6-5 combines with J gene TRBJ2-1; TRBD2 aligns across 10 bases. With V trimmed by 7 bases and J by 1 base, 4 bases remained unmatched. The CDR3 is 15 amino acids. CDR1 MNHEY and CDR2 SVGAGI come from the germline V gene. The CDR3 DNA reads as TGTGCCAGCACCAGGACTAGCGGATCCTACAATGAGCAGTTCTTC. Its translation is CASTRTSGSYNEQFF.

This clone was counted a single time. V is TRBV7-8 and J is TRBJ1-4, with 10 bases that match TRBD1. The V and J ends lost 5 bases and 8 bases, in that order; junction bases with no gene match: 5. The CDR3 is 14 residues long. Germline assignment: CDR1 SGHVS and CDR2 FQNEAQ. CDR3 nucleotide sequence: TGTGCCAGCAGCGCCGACAGGGGGCACGAAAAACTGTTTTTT. Residues: CASSADRGHEKLFF.

This chain uses TRBV7-9 with TRBJ2-7, with D perhaps matching TRBD1 (5 bases). The CDR3 loop spans 13 amino acids. The germline V gene has CDR1 SEHNR and CDR2 FQNEAQ (reference sequence). V was cut by 3 bases and J by 3 bases, with 9 bases left in between. The CDR3 loop is CASSFGQGYEQYF. CDR3 bases: TGTGCCAGCAGCTTTGGCCAGGGCTACGAGCAGTACTTC.

This clone appeared a few times. The gene calls are TRBV7-9 and TRBJ1-5; D is possibly TRBD1 (5 bases). Germline CDR1 reads SEHNR; CDR2 reads FQNEAQ (reference sequence). The CDR3 extends over 14 amino acids. V shed 5 bases and J shed 1 base, with 9 bases lying between them. The CDR3 coding sequence is TGTGCCAGCAGCACCGGGACCAGCAATCAGCCCCAGCATTTT. Translating it yields CASSTGTSNQPQHF. The full variable domain, with the rest looked up from reference TRBV7-9 and TRBJ1-5, is DTGVSQNPRHKITKRGQNVTFRCDPISEHNRLYWYRQTLGQGPEFLTYFQNEAQLEKSRLLSDRFSAERPKGSFSTLEIQRTEQGDSAMYLCASSTGTSNQPQHFGDGTRLSIL.

This sequence joins TRBV28 and TRBJ1-2; D call uncertain. This CDR3 comprises 12 residues. CDR1 and CDR2 from the germline V gene are MDHEN and SYDVKM. The germline V and J ends were trimmed by 7 bases and 7 bases, with 13 bases remaining between them. CDR3 residues: CASINRRGGYTF. CDR3 bases: TGTGCCAGCATCAACCGGCGAGGTGGCTACACCTTC.

The chain employs TRBV19 and TRBJ2-2, with TRBD1 matching 7 bases. The CDR3 spans 14 residues. The V segment lost 6 bases and the J segment 0 bases; nucleotides outside the gene matches: 1. The germline V gene encodes CDR1 LNHDA and CDR2 SQIVND (reference sequence). The CDR3 DNA sequence: TGTGCCAGTAGGGGACAGACGAACACCGGGGAGCTGTTTTTT. It translates to CASRGQTNTGELFF.